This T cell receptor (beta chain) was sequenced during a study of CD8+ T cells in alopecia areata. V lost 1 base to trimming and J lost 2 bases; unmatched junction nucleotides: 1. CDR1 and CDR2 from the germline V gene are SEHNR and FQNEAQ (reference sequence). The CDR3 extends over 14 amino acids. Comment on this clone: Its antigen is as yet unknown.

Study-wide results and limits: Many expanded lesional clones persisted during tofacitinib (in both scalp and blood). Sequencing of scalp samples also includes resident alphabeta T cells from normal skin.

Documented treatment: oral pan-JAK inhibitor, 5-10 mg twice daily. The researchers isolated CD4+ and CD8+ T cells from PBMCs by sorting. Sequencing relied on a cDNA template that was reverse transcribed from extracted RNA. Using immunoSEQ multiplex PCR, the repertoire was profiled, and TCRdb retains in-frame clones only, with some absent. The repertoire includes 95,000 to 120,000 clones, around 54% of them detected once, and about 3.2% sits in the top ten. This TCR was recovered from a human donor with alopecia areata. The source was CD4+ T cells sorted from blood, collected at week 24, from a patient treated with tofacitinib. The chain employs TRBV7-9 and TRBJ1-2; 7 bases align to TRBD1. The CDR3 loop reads CASSLGQGNYGYTF. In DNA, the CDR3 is TGTGCCAGCAGCTTAGGACAGGGCAACTATGGCTACACCTTC.